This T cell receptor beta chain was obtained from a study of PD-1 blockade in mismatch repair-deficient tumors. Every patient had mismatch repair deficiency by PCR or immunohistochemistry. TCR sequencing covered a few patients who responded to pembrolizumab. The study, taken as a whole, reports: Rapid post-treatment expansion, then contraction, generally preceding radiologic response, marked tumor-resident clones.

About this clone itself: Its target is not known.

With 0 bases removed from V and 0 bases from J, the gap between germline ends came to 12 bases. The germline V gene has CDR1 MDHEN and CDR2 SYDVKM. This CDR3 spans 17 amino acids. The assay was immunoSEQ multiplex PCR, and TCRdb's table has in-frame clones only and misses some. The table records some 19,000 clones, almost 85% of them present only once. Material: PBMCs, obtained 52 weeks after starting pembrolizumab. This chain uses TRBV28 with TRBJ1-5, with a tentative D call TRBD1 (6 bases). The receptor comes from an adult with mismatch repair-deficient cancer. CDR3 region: CASSLWAGDDSNQPQHF. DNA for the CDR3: TGTGCCAGCAGTTTATGGGCAGGGGATGATAGCAATCAGCCCCAGCATTTT.